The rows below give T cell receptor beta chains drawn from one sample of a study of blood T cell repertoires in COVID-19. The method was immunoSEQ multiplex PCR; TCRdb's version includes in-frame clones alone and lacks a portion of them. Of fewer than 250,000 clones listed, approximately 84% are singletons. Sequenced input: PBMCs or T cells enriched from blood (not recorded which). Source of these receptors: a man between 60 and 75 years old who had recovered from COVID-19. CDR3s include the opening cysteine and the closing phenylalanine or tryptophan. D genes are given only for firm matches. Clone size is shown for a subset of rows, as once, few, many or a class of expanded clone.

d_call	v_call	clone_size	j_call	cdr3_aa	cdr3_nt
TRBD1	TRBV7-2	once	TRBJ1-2	CASSLNRDRGYGYTF	TGTGCCAGCAGCTTAAATCGGGACAGGGGCTATGGCTACACCTTC
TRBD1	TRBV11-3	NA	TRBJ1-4	CASSPRTGIATNEKLFF	TGTGCCAGCAGCCCTAGGACAGGTATCGCAACTAATGAAAAACTGTTTTTT
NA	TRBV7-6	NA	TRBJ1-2	CASSSPRGGYTF	TGTGCCAGCAGCTCTCCCAGGGGTGGCTACACCTTC
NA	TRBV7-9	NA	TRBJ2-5	CASSQQWETQYF	TGTGCCAGCAGCCAACAGTGGGAGACCCAGTACTTC
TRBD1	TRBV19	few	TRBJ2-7	CASSMRTGIGEQYF	TGTGCCAGTAGTATGCGGACAGGGATAGGCGAGCAGTACTTC
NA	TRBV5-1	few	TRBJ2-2	CASSPRGNTGELFF	TGCGCCAGCAGCCCCAGGGGGAACACCGGGGAGCTGTTTTTT
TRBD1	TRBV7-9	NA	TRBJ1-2	CASSRDRDSGYTF	TGTGCCAGCAGCCGAGACAGGGATTCTGGCTACACCTTC
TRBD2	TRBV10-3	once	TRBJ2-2	CAISEFSGVSTGELFF	TGTGCCATCAGTGAGTTTAGCGGGGTCTCGACCGGGGAGCTGTTTTTT
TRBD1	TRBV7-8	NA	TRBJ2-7	CASSRSGTGAYEQYF	TGTGCCAGCAGTAGATCCGGGACAGGGGCCTACGAGCAGTACTTC
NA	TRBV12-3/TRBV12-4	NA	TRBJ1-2	CASSSSGNGYTF	TGTGCCAGCAGTTCAAGCGGGAATGGCTACACCTTC
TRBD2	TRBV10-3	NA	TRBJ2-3	CAISEETSGGADTQYF	TGTGCCATCAGTGAAGAGACTAGCGGGGGTGCAGATACGCAGTATTTT
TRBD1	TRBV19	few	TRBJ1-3	CASSRGTGVTGNTIYF	TGTGCCAGTAGTAGGGGGACAGGGGTGACCGGAAACACCATATATTTT
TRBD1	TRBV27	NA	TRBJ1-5	CASSPSGTGHYSNQPQHF	TGTGCCAGCAGTCCCTCCGGGACAGGGCATTATAGCAATCAGCCCCAGCATTTT
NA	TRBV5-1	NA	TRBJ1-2	CASREEFGYGYTF	TGCGCCAGCAGGGAGGAATTCGGCTATGGCTACACCTTC
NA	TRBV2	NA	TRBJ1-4	CASSEIGVEKLFF	TGTGCCAGCAGTGAGATAGGGGTAGAAAAACTGTTTTTT
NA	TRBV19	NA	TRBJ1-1	CASSTTADTEAFF	TGTGCCAGTAGTACCACAGCGGACACTGAAGCTTTCTTT
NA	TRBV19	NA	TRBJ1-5	CASSNRGGRGQPQHF	TGTGCCAGTAGTAACCGCGGGGGGCGAGGACAGCCCCAGCATTTT
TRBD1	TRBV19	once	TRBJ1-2	CASSPRDRTYGYTF	TGTGCCAGTAGTCCCCGGGACAGGACCTATGGCTACACCTTC
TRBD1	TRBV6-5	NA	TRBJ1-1	CASRTTGKRAEAFF	TGTGCCAGCAGAACGACAGGGAAGAGAGCTGAAGCTTTCTTT
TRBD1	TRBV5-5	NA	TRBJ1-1	CASSLEGTGGTEAFF	TGTGCCAGCAGCTTGGAGGGGACAGGGGGCACTGAAGCTTTCTTT
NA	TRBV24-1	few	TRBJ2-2	CATSDPDKNTGELFF	TGTGCCACCAGTGACCCGGACAAGAACACCGGGGAGCTGTTTTTT
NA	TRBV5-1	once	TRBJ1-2	CASSPEEDGYTF	TGCGCCAGCAGCCCGGAGGAGGATGGCTACACCTTC
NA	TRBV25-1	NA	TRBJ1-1	CASKSYAGSTEAFF	TGTGCCAGCAAATCTTATGCGGGATCCACTGAAGCTTTCTTT
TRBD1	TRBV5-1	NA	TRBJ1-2	CASNSLQGANYGYTF	TGCGCCAGCAACTCTCTACAGGGGGCAAACTATGGCTACACCTTC
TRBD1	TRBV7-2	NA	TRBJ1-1	CASSYWTGGNTEAFF	TGTGCCAGCAGCTATTGGACAGGGGGGAACACTGAAGCTTTCTTT
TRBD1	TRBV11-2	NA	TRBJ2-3	CASSYGQGRTDTQYF	TGTGCCAGCAGCTATGGACAGGGTCGCACAGATACGCAGTATTTT
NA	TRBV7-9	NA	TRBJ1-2	CASSLGTHGGYTF	TGTGCCAGCAGCTTAGGGACACATGGGGGCTACACCTTC
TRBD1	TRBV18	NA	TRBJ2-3	CASSPPGTARGADTQYF	TGTGCCAGCTCACCGCCCGGGACAGCGAGAGGTGCAGATACGCAGTATTTT
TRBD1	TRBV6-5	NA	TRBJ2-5	CASRGTEDHQETQYF	TGTGCCAGCAGGGGGACAGAAGACCACCAAGAGACCCAGTACTTC
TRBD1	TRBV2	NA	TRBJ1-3	CASSWTGSSSGNTIYF	TGTGCCAGCAGTTGGACAGGGTCGAGCTCTGGAAACACCATATATTTT
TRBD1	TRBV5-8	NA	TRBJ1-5	CASSVPGQGLFSQPQHF	TGTGCCAGCAGCGTCCCGGGACAGGGTCTGTTTAGCCAGCCCCAGCATTTT
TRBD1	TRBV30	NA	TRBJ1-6	CAWSGQGAGNSPLHF	TGTGCCTGGAGCGGACAGGGGGCGGGTAATTCACCCCTCCACTTT
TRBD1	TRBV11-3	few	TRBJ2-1	CASSLRQGAGNEQFF	TGTGCCAGCAGCTTACGCCAGGGGGCAGGGAATGAGCAGTTCTTC
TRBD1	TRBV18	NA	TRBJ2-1	CASSPNQDRGDSFF	TGTGCCAGCTCACCCAACCAGGACAGGGGTGATTCCTTCTTC
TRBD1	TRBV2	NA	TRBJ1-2	CASSRTGGLNYGYTF	TGTGCCAGCAGCCGAACAGGGGGCCTTAACTATGGCTACACCTTC
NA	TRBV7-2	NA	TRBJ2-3	CASSRRLGNTQYF	TGTGCCAGCAGCCGACGACTAGGTAATACGCAGTATTTT
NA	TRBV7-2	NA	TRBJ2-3	CASSLRFGRGTESTDTQYF	TGTGCCAGCAGCTTAAGATTTGGGCGGGGCACGGAGAGCACAGATACGCAGTATTTT
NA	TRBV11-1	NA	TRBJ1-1	CASSLGQRNTEAFF	TGTGCCAGCAGCTTAGGACAGAGGAACACTGAAGCTTTCTTT
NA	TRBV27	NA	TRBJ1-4	CASSPRGFNEKLFF	TGTGCCAGCAGTCCCAGGGGTTTTAATGAAAAACTGTTTTTT
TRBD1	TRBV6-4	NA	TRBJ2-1	CASSDSGGSLSYNEQFF	TGTGCCAGCAGTGACTCAGGGGGCTCCCTCTCCTACAATGAGCAGTTCTTC
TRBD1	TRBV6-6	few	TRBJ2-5	CASRPTGSSLETQYF	TGTGCCAGCAGACCGACAGGGAGTAGTCTAGAGACCCAGTACTTC
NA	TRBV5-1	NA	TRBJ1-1	CASSLDVGGSTEAFF	TGCGCCAGCAGCTTGGATGTGGGCGGGAGCACTGAAGCTTTCTTT
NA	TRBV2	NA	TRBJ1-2	CASSFTGLGYGYTF	TGTGCCAGCAGTTTCACAGGGTTGGGCTATGGCTACACCTTC
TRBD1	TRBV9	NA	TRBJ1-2	CASSMGQGSYGYTF	TGTGCCAGCAGCATGGGACAGGGGAGCTATGGCTACACCTTC
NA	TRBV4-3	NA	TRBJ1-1	CASSQDTAGEAFF	TGCGCCAGCAGCCAAGATACGGCAGGAGAAGCTTTCTTT
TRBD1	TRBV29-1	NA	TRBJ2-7	CSVGTGPYEQYF	TGCAGCGTGGGGACAGGGCCCTACGAGCAGTACTTC
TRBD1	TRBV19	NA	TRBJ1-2	CASSWDREGKGYTF	TGTGCCAGTAGTTGGGACAGGGAGGGGAAGGGCTACACCTTC
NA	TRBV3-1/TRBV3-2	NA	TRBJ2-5	CASSQARGETQYF	TGTGCCAGCAGCCAAGCTAGGGGGGAGACCCAGTACTTC
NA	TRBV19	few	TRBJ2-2	CASSPDGGVTGELFF	TGTGCCAGTAGTCCCGACGGGGGAGTCACCGGGGAGCTGTTTTTT
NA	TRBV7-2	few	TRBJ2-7	CASSLGGASYEQYF	TGTGCCAGCAGCCTGGGGGGAGCCTCCTACGAGCAGTACTTC
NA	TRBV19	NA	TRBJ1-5	CASSREVSHSNQPQHF	TGTGCCAGTAGCCGAGAGGTCAGCCATAGCAATCAGCCCCAGCATTTT
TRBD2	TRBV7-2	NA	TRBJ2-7	CASRSSLAAYEQYF	TGTGCCAGCAGATCCTCACTAGCGGCCTACGAGCAGTACTTC
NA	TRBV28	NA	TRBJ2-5	CASSLTGGTQYF	TGTGCCAGCAGCCTCACCGGTGGGACCCAGTACTTC
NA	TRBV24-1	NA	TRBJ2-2	CATSDPGRNTGELFF	TGTGCCACCAGTGATCCCGGGAGGAACACCGGGGAGCTGTTTTTT
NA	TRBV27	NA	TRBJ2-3	CASSLSGTASTDTQYF	TGTGCCAGCAGTTTATCGGGTACAGCTAGCACAGATACGCAGTATTTT